The following is a T cell receptor beta chain sequence with its context. Trimming shortened V by 3 bases and J by 9 bases, and 15 bases separated the two germline ends. The CDR3 extends over 13 amino acids. From germline, CDR1 is GTSNPN and CDR2 SVGIG (reference sequence). Sequenced by immunoSEQ multiplex PCR; TCRdb stores in-frame clones only, minus some. The data show about 180,000 clones, 80% to 90% seen once. The data are from a study of blood T cell repertoires in COVID-19. This clonotype was sampled from a man in his forties with active or convalescent COVID-19. This sequence joins TRBV30 and TRBJ1-5; the D is unclear. Sequenced: peripheral blood. CDR3 sequence: CAWSAGDQSPQHF. The CDR3, as DNA: TGTGCCTGGAGCGCCGGGGATCAGTCGCCCCAGCATTTT.